These 8 T cell receptor beta chains were sequenced from one sample in a study of early T cells in non-severe SARS-CoV-2 infection. TCRdb re-called the 5' RACE reads through MiXCR, storing one row per CDR3 protein. The sample has about 48,000 distinct CDR3 sequences; more than 6.5% are singletons. Input material: whole blood. The receptors stem from an adult who was a healthcare worker with PCR-confirmed SARS-CoV-2 infection or an uninfected control (not recorded which).

This clonotype was seen repeatedly, ten times or more. The chain couples TRBV20-1 to TRBJ2-3; 10 nucleotides align to TRBD1. J lost 11 bases, V lost 1 base, and 0 bases had no gene match. The germline V gene has CDR1 DFQATT and CDR2 SNEGSKA (reference sequence). This CDR3 has 11 residues. The CDR3 sequence is CSARGDRGQYF. The CDR3 DNA reads as TGCAGTGCTAGAGGGGACAGGGGGCAGTATTTT.

The chain combines TRBV11-2 with TRBJ2-1; D possibly matches TRBD1 or TRBD2 (5 bases each). Germline V gene lookup returns CDR1 SGHAT and CDR2 FQNNGV. The CDR3 sequence is 15 residues long. Trimming shortened V by 6 bases and J by 0 bases, and 12 bases separated the two germline ends. CDR3 DNA: TGTGCCAGCAGACCGGGACGTAGCTCCTACAATGAGCAGTTCTTC. It codes for CASRPGRSSYNEQFF.

This clonotype was counted a few times. The rearrangement joins TRBV7-2 to TRBJ1-1; D is undetermined. The CDR3 spans 14 residues. Trimming left V 0 bases short and J 8 bases short, with 13 bases between. CDR1 and CDR2 (germline): SGHTA, FQGNSA. The CDR3 nucleotides read TGTGCCAGCAGCTTAGCGCAAAGCAGGCGGGAAGCTTTCTTT. It specifies CASSLAQSRREAFF.

The chain couples TRBV7-9 to TRBJ1-1, with unresolved D. The CDR3 covers 15 residues. V was pared by 5 bases and J by 0 bases, with 13 bases between. Germline-derived CDR1 and CDR2 are SEHNR and FQNEAQ (reference sequence). CDR3 residues: CASSREAAMNTEAFF. The CDR3 coding sequence is TGTGCCAGCAGCCGTGAGGCGGCCATGAACACTGAAGCTTTCTTT. Together with reference TRBV7-9 and TRBJ1-1, the CDR3 gives the full variable domain: DTGVSQNPRHKITKRGQNVTFRCDPISEHNRLYWYRQTLGQGPEFLTYFQNEAQLEKSRLLSDRFSAERPKGSFSTLEIQRTEQGDSAMYLCASSREAAMNTEAFFGQGTRLTVV.

The sample holds many counts of this clonotype. A read error may produce the germline difference seen at one junction end. The V call is TRBV12-3 or TRBV12-4, the J call TRBJ1-5, with D maybe TRBD1 (6 bases). This CDR3 has 15 amino acids. This chain's CDR3 is CASSFGGASNQPQLF. The CDR3 nucleotides read TGTGCCAGCAGTTTTGGGGGCGCGAGCAATCAGCCCCAGCTTTTT.

This clonotype was recorded many times. The rearrangement uses TRBV9 and TRBJ2-3; D remains unclear. CDR1 SGDLS and CDR2 YYNGEE come from the germline V gene. CDR3 size: 16 residues. The V end lost 0 bases, the J end lost 0 bases, and 11 bases lay between the germline ends. The CDR3 nucleotides are TGTGCCAGCAGCGTAGCTGCGTTCGTGAGCACAGATACGCAGTATTTT. Encoded protein: CASSVAAFVSTDTQYF.

This clonotype was seen many times. V and J are TRBV12-3 or TRBV12-4 and TRBJ2-4; TRBD2 aligns across 12 bases. V gave up 5 bases and J gave up 2 bases; unmatched junction bases: 13. CDR3 length: 19 residues. Here the CDR3 reads CASSKRASGGAASKNIQYF. The CDR3 DNA sequence: TGTGCCAGCAGTAAAAGGGCTAGCGGGGGGGCCGCGTCCAAAAACATTCAGTACTTC.

The table lists this clonotype with many counts. The genes are TRBV20-1 and TRBJ1-5; D unresolved. The V gene lost 3 bases and the J gene lost 2 bases, with 11 bases spanning the gap. Germline V CDR1 and CDR2: DFQATT, SNEGSKA (reference sequence). The CDR3 has 14 amino acids. This CDR3 is CSASPGGGNQPQHF. In nucleotides, the CDR3 is TGCAGTGCTAGTCCCGGCGGGGGCAATCAGCCCCAGCATTTT.